These T cell receptor beta chains were read from a single sample in a study of blood T cell repertoires in COVID-19. Sequenced by immunoSEQ multiplex PCR; TCRdb stores in-frame clones only, minus some. The table shows some 130,000 clones, with approximately 85% occurring only once. Sequencing was done on a sample of peripheral blood. Every receptor here comes from a human donor in a cohort sampled during active COVID-19. Each CDR3 is given with its conserved first and last residue. Fields, in order: V gene, D gene, clone size, CDR3 length, J gene, CDR3 protein, CDR3 DNA. D genes are given only for firm matches. Clone size is stated in some rows and not others, as once, few, many or a class when expanded.

>TRBV27|.|.|15|TRBJ1-2
CASSLSAGARWGYTF
TGTGCCAGCAGCCTATCGGCCGGTGCGAGGTGGGGCTACACCTTC
>TRBV2|.|.|13|TRBJ2-3
CASRLAWMDTQYF
TGTGCCAGCAGGCTAGCGTGGATGGATACGCAGTATTTT
>TRBV6-6|.|few|13|TRBJ2-1
CASSYGAGEEQFF
TGTGCCAGCAGTTACGGTGCGGGCGAGGAGCAGTTCTTC
>TRBV6-5|.|once|13|TRBJ1-1
CASHNPGDTEAFF
TGTGCCAGCCATAACCCGGGGGACACTGAAGCTTTCTTT
>TRBV19|.|once|14|TRBJ2-5
CASNSGWGQETQYF
TGTGCCAGTAACAGCGGATGGGGCCAAGAGACCCAGTACTTC
>TRBV6-5|.|.|14|TRBJ1-4
CASSPGGAGEKLFF
TGTGCCAGCAGTCCGGGGGGGGCGGGTGAAAAACTGTTTTTT
>TRBV6-5|TRBD1|.|13|TRBJ1-2
CAITPQGTYGYTF
TGTGCCATTACGCCACAGGGGACCTATGGCTACACCTTC
>TRBV15|TRBD1|.|15|TRBJ2-3
CATSPTTGGGDTQYF
TGTGCCACCAGTCCAACGACAGGGGGTGGAGATACGCAGTATTTT
>TRBV7-9|.|.|13|TRBJ2-7
CASSLDRLYEQYF
TGTGCCAGCAGCTTAGATCGACTCTACGAGCAGTACTTC
>TRBV28|.|.|12|TRBJ1-6
CASSLSDSPLHF
TGTGCCAGCAGTTTATCCGATTCACCCCTCCACTTT
>TRBV21-1|.|.|10|TRBJ1-1
CALRGTEAFF
TGTGCCCTCCGGGGCACTGAAGCTTTCTTT
>TRBV7-8|.|.|16|TRBJ1-2
CASSAGLILPGGVDTF
TGTGCCAGCAGCGCGGGCCTCATCCTCCCCGGGGGTGTCGACACCTTC
>TRBV4-3|.|.|16|TRBJ1-3
CASSQDVGGSGNTIYF
TGCGCCAGCAGCCAAGATGTGGGGGGATCTGGAAACACCATATATTTT
>TRBV28|.|.|14|TRBJ2-3
CASRLGEGTDTQYF
TGTGCCAGCAGACTGGGGGAGGGCACAGATACGCAGTATTTT
>TRBV9|.|.|14|TRBJ2-7
CASGRGERAYEQYF
TGTGCCAGCGGGCGGGGTGAGCGGGCCTACGAGCAGTACTTC
>TRBV6-2/TRBV6-3|.|.|14|TRBJ2-3
CASSYHHPPGEQYF
TGTGCCAGCAGTTACCACCATCCTCCGGGTGAGCAGTATTTT
>TRBV7-6|.|.|14|TRBJ2-3
CASSSSTGTDTQYF
TGTGCCAGCAGCTCAAGTACAGGAACAGATACGCAGTATTTT
>TRBV25-1|.|.|18|TRBJ1-4
CASSEFGGVGGTNEKLFF
TGTGCCAGCAGTGAGTTTGGCGGGGTCGGAGGAACTAATGAAAAACTGTTTTTT
>TRBV7-8|TRBD1|.|15|TRBJ1-2
CASADGPSGGDGYTF
TGTGCCAGCGCCGATGGGCCCTCAGGGGGCGACGGCTACACCTTC
>TRBV18|TRBD2|.|17|TRBJ2-5
CASSPQVGTKYQETQYF
TGTGCCAGCTCACCTCAAGTCGGGACTAAGTACCAAGAGACCCAGTACTTC
>TRBV5-1|.|.|15|TRBJ1-5
CASSPGSVGNQPQHF
TGCGCCAGCAGCCCGGGATCCGTCGGCAATCAGCCCCAGCATTTT
>TRBV5-6|TRBD1|.|17|TRBJ1-5
CASSAGDRALSNQPQHF
TGTGCCAGCAGCGCGGGGGACAGGGCATTGAGCAATCAGCCCCAGCATTTT
>TRBV29-1|TRBD2|.|12|TRBJ2-3
CSVGTSRDTQYF
TGCAGCGTGGGGACTAGTCGAGATACGCAGTATTTT
>TRBV20-1|.|once|15|TRBJ2-7
CSASPLDSATYEQYF
TGCAGTGCTAGTCCGCTAGACAGTGCGACCTACGAGCAGTACTTC
>TRBV3-1/TRBV3-2|TRBD1|.|15|TRBJ1-6
CASSQGQGVHSPLHF
TGTGCCAGCAGCCAGGGCCAGGGGGTCCATTCACCCCTCCACTTT
>TRBV12-3/TRBV12-4|TRBD2|.|13|TRBJ2-1
CASGPSGSNEQFF
TGTGCCAGCGGACCCAGCGGGAGCAATGAGCAGTTCTTC
>TRBV7-9|.|few|14|TRBJ1-2
CASSLSQASYGYTF
TGTGCCAGCAGCTTAAGTCAGGCCTCCTATGGCTACACCTTC
>TRBV7-2|TRBD1|.|13|TRBJ1-1
CASRQTGGPEAFF
TGTGCCAGCAGACAAACAGGGGGCCCTGAAGCTTTCTTT
>TRBV18|.|.|15|TRBJ1-2
CASSPQAGSPYGYTF
TGTGCCAGCTCACCACAGGCAGGGTCCCCCTATGGCTACACCTTC
>TRBV19|TRBD1|.|14|TRBJ1-2
CASSRPGQDYGYTF
TGTGCCAGTAGTCGACCGGGACAGGACTATGGCTACACCTTC
>TRBV5-4|.|.|16|TRBJ2-1
CASSPTAGSSYNEQFF
TGTGCCAGCAGCCCAACTGCGGGAAGCTCCTACAATGAGCAGTTCTTC
>TRBV9|.|once|14|TRBJ1-1
CASSPTVLNTEAFF
TGTGCCAGCAGCCCAACGGTCTTGAACACTGAAGCTTTCTTT
>TRBV5-6|TRBD1|.|14|TRBJ1-4
CASRSGTGGEKLFF
TGTGCCAGCAGATCTGGGACAGGGGGTGAAAAACTGTTTTTT
>TRBV15|TRBD1|once|15|TRBJ2-5
CATSGSRGSEATQYF
TGTGCCACCAGCGGAAGCAGGGGGTCGGAAGCGACCCAGTACTTC
>TRBV5-1|TRBD1|.|14|TRBJ1-2
CASSIERGPEGYTF
TGCGCCAGCAGCATAGAAAGGGGGCCTGAAGGCTACACCTTC
>TRBV5-1|.|.|15|TRBJ2-2
CASSPLRRSTGELFF
TGCGCCAGCAGCCCCCTCCGGCGGTCCACCGGGGAGCTGTTTTTT
>TRBV5-1|.|few|14|TRBJ1-2
CASSLVAGKNGYTF
TGCGCCAGCAGCTTGGTGGCAGGGAAGAATGGCTACACCTTC
>TRBV7-9|.|.|17|TRBJ2-1
CASSPPPPGGQQNEGFF
TGTGCCAGCAGCCCCCCCCCTCCGGGGGGCCAACAAAATGAGGGATTCTTC
>TRBV6-2/TRBV6-3|.|.|16|TRBJ1-5
CASSWRPQGGGQPQHF
TGTGCCAGCAGTTGGAGACCACAGGGCGGCGGGCAGCCCCAGCATTTT
>TRBV7-9|TRBD1|once|13|TRBJ1-2
CASSRDRVGGYTF
TGTGCCAGCAGCCGCGACAGGGTAGGGGGCTACACCTTC
>TRBV9|TRBD1|.|17|TRBJ1-2
CASSVGGQGAANYGYTF
TGTGCCAGCAGCGTAGGAGGGCAGGGGGCCGCGAACTATGGCTACACCTTC
>TRBV4-1|.|.|15|TRBJ2-3
CASSRTGLRTDTQYF
TGCGCCAGCAGCCGCACGGGACTGCGCACAGATACGCAGTATTTT
>TRBV5-6|TRBD2|.|15|TRBJ2-7
CASSRGTSGEIEQYF
TGTGCCAGCAGCCGGGGGACTAGCGGGGAAATCGAGCAGTACTTC
>TRBV2|TRBD1|once|15|TRBJ2-2
CASSYTTGDAGELFF
TGTGCCAGCAGTTATACCACAGGGGATGCCGGGGAGCTGTTTTTT